The clone carrying this T cell receptor beta chain occurred many times. Its specificity is unknown. This sample was taken from a study of human T cells and chemical hapten exposure. Broader study findings: Following DPC sensitization, TCRs present above 1 in 1000 frequency showed no change.

The germline V gene has CDR1 SEHNR and CDR2 FQNEAQ (reference sequence). CDR3 length: 16 amino acids. V was pared by 8 bases and J by 0 bases, with 19 bases between. Time point reported: pre-sensitization, week 0. Indicated treatment: therapeutic diphenylcyclopropenone sensitization with weekly scalp DPC. Blood collection happened ahead of applying each patch test. Total RNA was extracted from unfractionated whole blood. Authors' processing steps: Around 97,000 TCRs per sample was the median, with a range of roughly 20,000 to 700,000. TCRdb recomputed calls from the RACE reads with MiXCR, one row per CDR3 protein. It is TCRdb's table, rather than the study itself, that gives the V and J calls and clone size. This sample yields about 380,000 distinct CDR3 sequences, of which approximately 5% are seen a single time; about 2.5% belongs to the top ten.

This TCR came from a woman aged 50 to 65 with alopecia areata. Some clones in this sample may be carry-over from other donors' samples. The specimen comprised whole blood, sampled in connection with sensitization to the hapten diphenylcyclopropenone (DPC). The chain is built from TRBV7-9 and TRBJ1-1; possibly TRBD1 for D (5 bases). The DNA for the CDR3 is TGTGCCAGCGGCGGGACGGCCGGATTCATGAACACTGAAGCTTTCTTT. It is translated as CASGGTAGFMNTEAFF.